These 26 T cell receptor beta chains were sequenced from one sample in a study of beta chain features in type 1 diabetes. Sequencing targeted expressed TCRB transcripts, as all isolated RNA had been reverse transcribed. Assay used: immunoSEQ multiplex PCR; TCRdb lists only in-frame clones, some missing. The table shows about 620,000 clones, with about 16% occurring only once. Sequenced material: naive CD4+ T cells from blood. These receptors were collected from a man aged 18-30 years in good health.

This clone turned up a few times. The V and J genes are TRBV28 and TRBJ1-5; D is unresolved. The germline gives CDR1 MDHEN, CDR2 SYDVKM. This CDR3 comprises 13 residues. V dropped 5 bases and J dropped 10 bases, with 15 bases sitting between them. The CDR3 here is CASSRNWEKPQHF. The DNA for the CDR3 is TGTGCCAGCAGTCGGAATTGGGAGAAACCCCAGCATTTT.

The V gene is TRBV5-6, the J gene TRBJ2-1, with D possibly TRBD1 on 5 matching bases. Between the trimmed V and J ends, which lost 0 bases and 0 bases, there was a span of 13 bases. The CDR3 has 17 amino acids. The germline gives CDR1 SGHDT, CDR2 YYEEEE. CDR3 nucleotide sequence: TGTGCCAGCAGCTTGGTGGCAGGGAAGAGCTCCTACAATGAGCAGTTCTTC. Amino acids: CASSLVAGKSSYNEQFF.

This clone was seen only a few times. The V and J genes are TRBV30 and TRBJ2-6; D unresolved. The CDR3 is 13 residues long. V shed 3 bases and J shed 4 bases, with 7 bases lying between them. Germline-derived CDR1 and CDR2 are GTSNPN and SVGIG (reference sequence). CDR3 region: CAWRVPGANVLTF. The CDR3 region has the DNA TGTGCCTGGAGAGTACCCGGGGCCAACGTCCTGACTTTC.

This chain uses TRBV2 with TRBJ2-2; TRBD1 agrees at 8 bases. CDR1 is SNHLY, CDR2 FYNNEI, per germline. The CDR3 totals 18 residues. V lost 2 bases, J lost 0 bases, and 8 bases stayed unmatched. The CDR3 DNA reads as TGTGCCAGCAGTGAAAGGGGACAGGAGATCGCGAACACCGGGGAGCTGTTTTTT. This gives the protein CASSERGQEIANTGELFF.

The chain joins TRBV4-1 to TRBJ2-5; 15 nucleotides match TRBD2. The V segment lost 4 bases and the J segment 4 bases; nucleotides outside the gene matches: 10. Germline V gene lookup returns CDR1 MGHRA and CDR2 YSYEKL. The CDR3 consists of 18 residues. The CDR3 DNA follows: TGCGCCAGCAGCCTCAGGACTAGCGGGAGGGCAGTTGTAGAGACCCAGTACTTC. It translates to CASSLRTSGRAVVETQYF.

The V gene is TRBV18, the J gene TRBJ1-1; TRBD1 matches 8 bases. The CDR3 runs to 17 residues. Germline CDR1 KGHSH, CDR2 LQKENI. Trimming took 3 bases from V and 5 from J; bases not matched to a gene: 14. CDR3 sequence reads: CASSPFFSTGAGTEAFF. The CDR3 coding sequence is TGTGCCAGCTCACCCTTTTTCTCGACAGGGGCAGGGACTGAAGCTTTCTTT. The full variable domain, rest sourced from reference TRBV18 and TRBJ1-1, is NAGVMQNPRHLVRRRGQEARLRCSPMKGHSHVYWYRQLPEEGLKFMVYLQKENIIDESGMPKERFSAEFPKEGPSILRIQQVVRGDSAAYFCASSPFFSTGAGTEAFFGQGTRLTVV.

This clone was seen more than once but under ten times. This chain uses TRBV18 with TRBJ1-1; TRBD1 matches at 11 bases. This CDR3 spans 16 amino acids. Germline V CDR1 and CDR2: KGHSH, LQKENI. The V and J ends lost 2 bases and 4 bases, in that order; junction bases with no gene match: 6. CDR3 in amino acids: CASSPATGTGGTEAFF. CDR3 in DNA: TGTGCCAGCTCACCAGCGACCGGGACAGGGGGCACTGAAGCTTTCTTT.

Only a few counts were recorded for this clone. The CDR3 sequence is CSVEGQVWNTEAFF. CDR3 bases: TGCAGCGTGGAGGGACAAGTGTGGAACACTGAAGCTTTCTTT. The chain is built from TRBV29-1 and TRBJ1-1; D may be TRBD1 (6 bases). This CDR3 has 14 residues. Germline-derived CDR1 and CDR2 are SQVTM and ANQGSEA. Trimming cost V 6 bases and J 1 base, with 15 bases left between them.

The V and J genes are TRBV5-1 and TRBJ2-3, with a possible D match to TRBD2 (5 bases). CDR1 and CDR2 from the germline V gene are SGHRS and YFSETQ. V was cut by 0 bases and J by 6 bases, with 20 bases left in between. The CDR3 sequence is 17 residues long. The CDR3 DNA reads TGCGCCAGCAGCTTGGCCATCCGACGGCGGACGGGGGATACGCAGTATTTT. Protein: CASSLAIRRRTGDTQYF.

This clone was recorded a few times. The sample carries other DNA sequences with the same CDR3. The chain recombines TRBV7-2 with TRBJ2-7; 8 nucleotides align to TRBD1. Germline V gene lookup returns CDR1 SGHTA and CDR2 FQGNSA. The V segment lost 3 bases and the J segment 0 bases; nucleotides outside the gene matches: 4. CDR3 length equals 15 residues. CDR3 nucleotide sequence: TGTGCCAGCAGCTTCGACAGGGGAAGCTCCTACGAGCAGTACTTC. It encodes CASSFDRGSSYEQYF.

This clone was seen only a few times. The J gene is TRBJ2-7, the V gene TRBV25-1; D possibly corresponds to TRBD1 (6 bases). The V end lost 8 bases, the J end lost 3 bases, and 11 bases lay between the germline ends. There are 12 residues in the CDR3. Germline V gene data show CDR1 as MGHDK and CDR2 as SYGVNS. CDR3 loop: CASLSQGYEQYF. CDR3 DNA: TGTGCCAGCCTGTCACAGGGCTACGAGCAGTACTTC.

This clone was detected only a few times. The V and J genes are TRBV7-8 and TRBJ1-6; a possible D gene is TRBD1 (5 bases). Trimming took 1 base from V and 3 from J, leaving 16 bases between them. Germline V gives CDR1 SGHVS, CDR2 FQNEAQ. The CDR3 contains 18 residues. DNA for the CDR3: TGTGCCAGCAGCTTAGAGCCGGCAGGGCCTATCTATAATTCACCCCTCCACTTT. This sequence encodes CASSLEPAGPIYNSPLHF.

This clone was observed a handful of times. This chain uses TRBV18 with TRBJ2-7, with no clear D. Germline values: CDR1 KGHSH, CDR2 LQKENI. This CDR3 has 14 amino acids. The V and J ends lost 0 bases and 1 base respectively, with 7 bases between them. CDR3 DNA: TGTGCCAGCTCACCACCGGTCTCTTCCTACGAGCAGTACTTC. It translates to CASSPPVSSYEQYF.

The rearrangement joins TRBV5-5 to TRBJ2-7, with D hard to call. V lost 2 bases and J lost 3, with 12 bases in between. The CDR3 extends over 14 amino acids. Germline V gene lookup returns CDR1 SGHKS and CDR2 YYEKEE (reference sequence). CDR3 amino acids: CASSLGGYNYEQYF. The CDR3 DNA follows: TGTGCCAGCAGCTTAGGTGGCTACAACTACGAGCAGTACTTC.

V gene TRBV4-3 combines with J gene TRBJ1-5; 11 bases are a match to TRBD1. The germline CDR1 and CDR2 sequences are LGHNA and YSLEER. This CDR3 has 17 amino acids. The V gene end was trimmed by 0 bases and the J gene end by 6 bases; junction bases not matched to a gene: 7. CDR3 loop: CASSQDLTGTGGQPQHF. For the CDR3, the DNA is TGCGCCAGCAGCCAAGATCTAACCGGGACAGGGGGTCAGCCCCAGCATTTT.

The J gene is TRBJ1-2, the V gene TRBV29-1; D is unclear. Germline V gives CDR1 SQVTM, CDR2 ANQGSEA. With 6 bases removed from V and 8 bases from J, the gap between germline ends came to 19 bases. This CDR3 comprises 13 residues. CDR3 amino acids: CSVEGRLFTGYTF. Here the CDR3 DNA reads TGCAGCGTAGAGGGCCGCCTTTTCACGGGCTACACCTTC.

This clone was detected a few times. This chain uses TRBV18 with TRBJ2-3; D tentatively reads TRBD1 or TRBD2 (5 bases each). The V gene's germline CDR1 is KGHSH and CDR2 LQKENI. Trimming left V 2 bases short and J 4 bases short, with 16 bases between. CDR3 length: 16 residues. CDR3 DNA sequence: TGTGCCAGCTCACCAAGTCTCCAGAGGGGAGCAGATACGCAGTATTTT. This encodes CASSPSLQRGADTQYF.

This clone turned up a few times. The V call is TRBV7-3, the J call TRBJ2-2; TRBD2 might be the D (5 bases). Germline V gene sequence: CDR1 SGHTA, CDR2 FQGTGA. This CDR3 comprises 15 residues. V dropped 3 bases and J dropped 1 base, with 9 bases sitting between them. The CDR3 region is CASSFYGMNTGELFF. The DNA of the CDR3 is TGTGCCAGCAGCTTTTACGGGATGAACACCGGGGAGCTGTTTTTT.

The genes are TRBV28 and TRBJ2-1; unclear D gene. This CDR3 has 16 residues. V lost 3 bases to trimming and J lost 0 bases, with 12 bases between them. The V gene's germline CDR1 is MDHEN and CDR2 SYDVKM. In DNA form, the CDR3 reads TGTGCCAGCAGTTTCCCCCGCCGGAGCTCCTACAATGAGCAGTTCTTC. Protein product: CASSFPRRSSYNEQFF.

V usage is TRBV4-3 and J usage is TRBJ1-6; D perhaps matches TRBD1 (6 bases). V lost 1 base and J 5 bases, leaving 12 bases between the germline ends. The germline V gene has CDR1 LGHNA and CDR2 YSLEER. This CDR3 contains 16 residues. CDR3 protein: CASSQAADRNNSPLHF. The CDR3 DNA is TGCGCCAGCAGCCAAGCCGCAGACAGGAATAATTCACCCCTCCACTTT.

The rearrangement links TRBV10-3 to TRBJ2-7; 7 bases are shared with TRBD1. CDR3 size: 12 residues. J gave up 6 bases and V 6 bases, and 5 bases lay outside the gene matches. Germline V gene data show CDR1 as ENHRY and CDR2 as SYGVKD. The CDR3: CAIRRQGTEQYF. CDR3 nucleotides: TGTGCCATCAGAAGACAGGGCACCGAGCAGTACTTC.

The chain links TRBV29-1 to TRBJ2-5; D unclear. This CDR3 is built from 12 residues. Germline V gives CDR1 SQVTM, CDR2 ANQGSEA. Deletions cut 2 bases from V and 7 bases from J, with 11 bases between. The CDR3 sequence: CSVEPGPWTQYF. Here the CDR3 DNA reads TGCAGCGTTGAACCGGGCCCCTGGACCCAGTACTTC.

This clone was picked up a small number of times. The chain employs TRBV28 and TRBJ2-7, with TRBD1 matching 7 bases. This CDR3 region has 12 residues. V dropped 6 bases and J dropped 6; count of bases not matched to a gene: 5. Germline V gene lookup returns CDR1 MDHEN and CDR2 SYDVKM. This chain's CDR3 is CASSPTGSEQYF. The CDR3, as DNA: TGTGCCAGCAGCCCGACAGGGTCCGAGCAGTACTTC.

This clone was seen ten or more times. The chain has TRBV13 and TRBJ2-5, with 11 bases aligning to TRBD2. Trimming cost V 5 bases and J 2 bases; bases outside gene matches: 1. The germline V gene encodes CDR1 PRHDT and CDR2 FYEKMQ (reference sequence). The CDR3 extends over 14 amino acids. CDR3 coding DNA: TGTGCCAGCAGCCGACTAGCGGGGCAAGAGACCCAGTACTTC. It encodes CASSRLAGQETQYF.

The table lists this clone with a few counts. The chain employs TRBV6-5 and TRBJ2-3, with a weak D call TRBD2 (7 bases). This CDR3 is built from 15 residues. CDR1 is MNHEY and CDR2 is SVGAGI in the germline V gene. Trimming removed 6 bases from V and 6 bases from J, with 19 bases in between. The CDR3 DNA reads TGTGCCAGCAGCCCCCAAAGGGGGGGTGGGGATACGCAGTATTTT. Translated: CASSPQRGGGDTQYF.

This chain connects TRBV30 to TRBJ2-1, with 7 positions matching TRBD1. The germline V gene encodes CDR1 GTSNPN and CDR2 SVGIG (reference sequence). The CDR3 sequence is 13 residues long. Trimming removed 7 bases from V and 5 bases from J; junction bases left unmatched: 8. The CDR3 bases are TGTGCCTCTCGGCACAGGGGAGACAATGAGCAGTTCTTC. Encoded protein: CASRHRGDNEQFF. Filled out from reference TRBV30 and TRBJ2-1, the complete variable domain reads SQTIHQWPATLVQPVGSPLSLECTVEGTSNPNLYWYRQAAGRGLQLLFYSVGIGQISSEVPQNLSASRPQDRQFILSSKKLLLSDSGFYLCASRHRGDNEQFFGPGTRLTVL.